The 32 T cell receptor beta chains below were found in one sample sequenced in a study of beta chain features in type 1 diabetes. Whole-study findings and limits: Moderate but significant shortening of TCRB CDR3s was recorded in all four CD4+ subsets from Type 1 diabetes patients.

No antigen has been identified for these receptors. The study reverse transcribed the entire isolated RNA, so it sequenced expressed TCRB transcripts. The method was immunoSEQ multiplex PCR; TCRdb's version includes in-frame clones alone and lacks a portion of them. This table has 120,000 or so clones, 15% to 20% appearing once. Sequencing input: central memory CD4+ T cells from blood. These receptor sequences come from a young man with type 1 diabetes.

The J gene is TRBJ1-1, the V gene TRBV14; the D is unclear. Germline V gene data show CDR1 as SGHDN and CDR2 as FVKESK. The germline V and J ends were trimmed by 5 bases and 3 bases, with 13 bases remaining between them. The CDR3 loop spans 14 amino acids. The DNA for the CDR3 is TGTGCCAGCAGCGACCGACCGGGTCACACTGAAGCTTTCTTT. Translating gives CASSDRPGHTEAFF.

The genes are TRBV6-5 and TRBJ1-5, with a weak D call TRBD1 (6 bases). This CDR3 contains 15 residues. Looked up from germline, CDR1 is MNHEY and CDR2 is SVGAGI. Trimming stripped 6 bases from V and 4 bases from J, with 16 bases between. The CDR3 coding sequence is TGTGCCAGCAGCCGAAATCAGGGGAGGAATCAGCCCCAGCATTTT. Translated, it gives CASSRNQGRNQPQHF.

This clone turned up a few times. The rearrangement joins TRBV27 to TRBJ2-1, with 12 nucleotides matching TRBD2. Germline V gene sequence: CDR1 MNHEY, CDR2 SMNVEV (reference sequence). V shed 8 bases and J 6 bases; nucleotides not matched to a gene: 8. The CDR3 has 15 residues. In DNA form, the CDR3 reads TGTGCCAGCGACAGGACTAGCGGGGCGAGCAATGAGCAGTTCTTC. This codes for CASDRTSGASNEQFF.

The gene calls are TRBV5-1 and TRBJ1-1; D unclear. This CDR3 contains 11 residues. Trimming removed 3 bases from V and 1 base from J, with 1 base in between. Germline V gene sequence: CDR1 SGHRS, CDR2 YFSETQ. CDR3 sequence (DNA): TGCGCCAGCAGCTCGAACACTGAAGCTTTCTTT. Translating it yields CASSSNTEAFF.

The chain combines TRBV19 with TRBJ1-2; D is possibly TRBD1 (6 bases). V shed 5 bases and J shed 0 bases, with 19 bases lying between them. The germline V gene encodes CDR1 LNHDA and CDR2 SQIVND (reference sequence). The CDR3 is 17 residues long. Here the CDR3 DNA reads TGTGCCAGTAGTTTTACCCCGCAGGGGACCACTAACTATGGCTACACCTTC. Translation gives CASSFTPQGTTNYGYTF.

This clone was detected a few times. This sequence joins TRBV23-1 and TRBJ2-5, with 7 nucleotides matching TRBD1. TRBV23-1 is an open reading frame, and its role is uncertain. After removal of 6 bases from V and 5 bases from J, the junction contained 15 bases not matched to a gene. The CDR3 runs 16 residues. CDR3 loop: CASSLISTGAQETQYF. The CDR3 nucleotides are TGCGCCAGCAGCCTCATAAGTACAGGGGCTCAGGAGACCCAGTACTTC.

This clone was counted ten times or more. Here the CDR3 DNA reads TGTGCCAGCAGCTTGACTAGCGGCACAGATACGCAGTATTTT. It encodes CASSLTSGTDTQYF. The chain couples TRBV7-3 to TRBJ2-3; 8 bases line up with TRBD2. Germline CDR1 SGHTA, CDR2 FQGTGA. The CDR3 spans 14 residues. Trimming removed 3 bases from V and 1 base from J; junction bases left unmatched: 0. Full variable domain (remainder filled in from reference TRBV7-3 and TRBJ2-3): GAGVSQTPSNKVTEKGKYVELRCDPISGHTALYWYRQSLGQGPEFLIYFQGTGAADDSGLPNDRFFAVRPEGSVSTLKIQRTERGDSAVYLCASSLTSGTDTQYFGPGTRLTVL.

This clone was seen more than once but under ten times. This rearrangement joins TRBV28 to TRBJ1-2; D gene ambiguous. In germline, CDR1 is MDHEN, CDR2 SYDVKM. The CDR3 has 12 residues. V dropped 7 bases and J dropped 7 bases, with 13 bases sitting between them. Here the CDR3 reads CASTTREAGYTF. CDR3 sequence (DNA): TGTGCCAGCACCACCCGAGAGGCTGGCTACACCTTC.

In this sample, this clone turned up a few times. The chain carries TRBV7-9 and TRBJ2-5; the D is unclear. The germline V gene has CDR1 SEHNR and CDR2 FQNEAQ (reference sequence). The ends were cut back, 1 base at V and 0 bases at J, with 3 bases in the middle. The CDR3 sequence is 13 residues long. As DNA, the CDR3 is TGTGCCAGCAGCTTAGACAACCAAGAGACCCAGTACTTC. This sequence encodes CASSLDNQETQYF.

This clone was detected only a few times. This chain connects TRBV4-1 to TRBJ2-1; 9 nucleotides match TRBD2. Germline lookup yields CDR1 MGHRA and CDR2 YSYEKL. V lost 1 base to trimming and J lost 8 bases; unmatched junction nucleotides: 9. This CDR3 region has 16 residues. The DNA for the CDR3 is TGCGCCAGCAGCCAAGCCGGGGGACTAGCAGGCGATGAGCAGTTCTTC. This translates into CASSQAGGLAGDEQFF.

This clone showed up just a few times. The chain has TRBV7-9 and TRBJ2-5; a weak D match, TRBD1 (5 bases). The CDR3 is 17 residues long. The germline CDR1 and CDR2 sequences are SEHNR and FQNEAQ (reference sequence). V dropped 0 bases and J dropped 4 bases, with 18 bases sitting between them. The CDR3 loop is CASSLAVRQETAETQYF. CDR3 DNA: TGTGCCAGCAGCTTAGCAGTGCGGCAGGAGACAGCAGAGACCCAGTACTTC.

Regarding this clone: A read error is possible here, since a much larger clone lies one base away. Different DNA sequences within this sample yield the same CDR3. This chain uses TRBV5-1 with TRBJ2-5; 8 bases match TRBD1. Germline assignment: CDR1 SGHRS and CDR2 YFSETQ. This CDR3 is 17 amino acids long. V was clipped by 3 bases and J by 5 bases; unmatched bases: 15. CDR3 in amino acids: CASSSDNRTGRMETQYF. CDR3 coding DNA: TGCGCCAGCAGCTCCGATAATCGGACAGGGAGAATGGAGACCCAGTACTTC.

J is TRBJ2-3 and V is TRBV4-2; D is unresolved. There are 13 residues in the CDR3. Trimming pared 0 bases from V and 4 bases from J, leaving 5 bases between. Per the germline V gene, CDR1 is LGHNA and CDR2 is YNFKEQ. The CDR3 loop reads CASSQDLPDTQYF. CDR3 DNA: TGTGCCAGCAGCCAAGATCTCCCAGATACGCAGTATTTT.

This chain links TRBV7-2 with TRBJ2-1, with D unresolved. This CDR3 contains 15 residues. V was clipped by 2 bases and J by 6 bases, with 14 bases between them. Germline loops: CDR1 SGHTA, CDR2 FQGNSA. The CDR3 coding sequence is TGTGCCAGCAGCTTACCGAGGCGACTGGGCAATGAGCAGTTCTTC. It encodes CASSLPRRLGNEQFF.

This clone has a count of ten or more. This sequence joins TRBV7-9 and TRBJ2-1, with 7 nucleotides matching TRBD1. The CDR3 runs to 14 residues. Germline trimming cut 5 bases from V and 5 bases from J; bases unmatched to any gene: 6. Germline CDR1 reads SEHNR; CDR2 reads FQNEAQ (reference sequence). The CDR3 spells CASSRDSLDNEQFF. The CDR3 nucleotides are TGTGCCAGCAGCCGGGACAGCCTTGACAATGAGCAGTTCTTC.

The J gene is TRBJ1-2, the V gene TRBV15; the D gene is possibly TRBD1 (5 bases). CDR1 and CDR2 from the germline V gene are LNHNV and YYDKDF (reference sequence). V lost 4 bases and J 2 bases, leaving 11 bases between the germline ends. This CDR3 region has 14 residues. For the CDR3, the DNA is TGTGCCACCAGCATTGGGGGTTTCAACTATGGCTACACCTTC. Encoded protein: CATSIGGFNYGYTF.

This clone was counted at least ten times. This chain joins TRBV14 and TRBJ2-1; 9 nucleotides align to TRBD1. The V and J ends lost 3 bases and 7 bases, in that order; junction bases with no gene match: 13. Looked up from germline, CDR1 is SGHDN and CDR2 is FVKESK. The CDR3 has 17 amino acids. CDR3 sequence (DNA): TGTGCCAGCAGCCATAGGACAGGGGATCCCGCTTTGAATGAGCAGTTCTTC. Its protein product is CASSHRTGDPALNEQFF.

This clone was observed a handful of times. At one of its ends the junction is not consistent with the germline gene, which may arise from a read error. The genes are TRBV2 and TRBJ2-7; 8 bases line up with TRBD2. The CDR3 runs to 13 residues. Germline V gives CDR1 SNHLY, CDR2 FYNNEI. The CDR3 DNA sequence: TGTGCCAGCAGTTACCTGGAAACGAGCGGGAGAGTCTTC. Residues: CASSYLETSGRVF.

The rearrangement uses TRBV27 and TRBJ1-2; 7 bases line up with TRBD1. Germline V gene sequence: CDR1 MNHEY, CDR2 SMNVEV (reference sequence). J lost 6 bases, V lost 5 bases, and 9 bases had no gene match. This CDR3 contains 14 residues. This chain's CDR3 is CASSRTGEDDGYTF. The CDR3, as DNA: TGTGCCAGCAGTCGAACAGGGGAGGACGATGGCTACACCTTC.

A note on this clone: Given a much more abundant clone one base away, this may be a read error. J is TRBJ2-1 and V is TRBV2; 7 nucleotides align to TRBD1. Germline-derived CDR1 and CDR2 are SNHLY and FYNNEI. V was pared by 6 bases and J by 5 bases, with 7 bases of the junction left unmatched. This CDR3 is built from 14 residues. This CDR3 reads CASRQGELHNEQFF. The CDR3, as DNA: TGTGCCAGCAGGCAGGGGGAACTCCACAATGAGCAGTTCTTC. Full variable domain (remainder filled in from reference TRBV2 and TRBJ2-1): EPEVTQTPSHQVTQMGQEVILRCVPISNHLYFYWYRQILGQKVEFLVSFYNNEISEKSEIFDDQFSVERPDGSNFTLKIRSTKLEDSAMYFCASRQGELHNEQFFGPGTRLTVL.

This clone was seen more than once but under ten times. This chain joins TRBV7-2 and TRBJ1-4; tentatively, D is TRBD1 (6 bases). CDR3 length: 14 amino acids. CDR1 is SGHTA, CDR2 FQGNSA, per germline. V lost 5 bases, J lost 4 bases, and 11 bases lay in between. As DNA, the CDR3 is TGTGCCAGCAGCCAGGGACACATTAATGAAAAACTGTTTTTT. Translation gives CASSQGHINEKLFF.

The chain couples TRBV5-1 to TRBJ2-1, with 8 bases aligning to TRBD1. Trimming took 0 bases from V and 3 from J; bases not matched to a gene: 2. The CDR3 totals 15 residues. CDR1 is SGHRS and CDR2 is YFSETQ in the germline V gene. CDR3 nucleotide sequence: TGCGCCAGCAGCTTGGGGGACAGGTACTACAATGAGCAGTTCTTC. This gives the protein CASSLGDRYYNEQFF.

This rearrangement joins TRBV5-4 to TRBJ2-4; D perhaps matches TRBD1 (5 bases). V dropped 3 bases and J dropped 0 bases, with 19 bases sitting between them. The CDR3 has 18 residues. The germline V gene encodes CDR1 SGHNT and CDR2 YYREEE (reference sequence). CDR3 residues: CASSYLVVDNLAKNIQYF. CDR3 coding DNA: TGTGCCAGCAGCTATCTAGTGGTGGACAATCTAGCCAAAAACATTCAGTACTTC.

This clone was observed a few times. The chain combines TRBV30 with TRBJ2-7; no clear D gene. CDR3 length: 13 residues. CDR1 is GTSNPN and CDR2 is SVGIG in the germline V gene (reference sequence). With 2 bases removed from V and 0 bases from J, the gap between germline ends came to 8 bases. In DNA form, the CDR3 reads TGTGCCTGGAGTCCCCCAGTCTCCTACGAGCAGTACTTC. This codes for CAWSPPVSYEQYF.

The V and J genes are TRBV29-1 and TRBJ1-2, with 11 bases aligning to TRBD1. Germline V gives CDR1 SQVTM, CDR2 ANQGSEA. The trim removed 4 bases at V and 3 bases at J, leaving 1 base unmatched. The CDR3 runs to 13 residues. CDR3 coding DNA: TGCAGCGTTGGGACAGGGGGCCACTATGGCTACACCTTC. Encoded protein: CSVGTGGHYGYTF. The variable domain in full, with the rest retrieved from reference TRBV29-1 and TRBJ1-2, is SAVISQKPSRDICQRGTSLTIQCQVDSQVTMMFWYRQQPGQSLTLIATANQGSEATYESGFVIDKFPISRPNLTFSTLTVSNMSPEDSSIYLCSVGTGGHYGYTFGSGTRLTVV.

This clone was counted a few times. This CDR3 is also generated by other DNA sequences in the sample. This chain connects TRBV4-3 to TRBJ2-5, with TRBD2 as a possible D gene (5 bases). V lost 0 bases to trimming and J lost 5 bases, with 7 bases between them. The CDR3 has 13 amino acids. Germline values: CDR1 LGHNA, CDR2 YSLEER. The CDR3 region is CASSQERGETQYF. The CDR3 bases are TGCGCCAGCAGCCAAGAACGCGGGGAGACCCAGTACTTC.

The chain has TRBV27 and TRBJ2-7, with 9 bases that match TRBD2. This CDR3 has 16 amino acids. Trimming removed 5 bases from V and 4 bases from J; junction bases left unmatched: 12. The germline V gene has CDR1 MNHEY and CDR2 SMNVEV (reference sequence). CDR3 protein: CASSAGSGSRIYEQYF. The CDR3 DNA follows: TGTGCCAGCAGTGCTGGTAGCGGGAGTAGGATATACGAGCAGTACTTC.

The CDR3 sequence: CASSLPGGTQETQYF. CDR3 bases: TGTGCCAGTAGTCTTCCAGGGGGAACCCAAGAGACCCAGTACTTC. V is TRBV19 and J is TRBJ2-5, with 7 bases that match TRBD1. The CDR3 is made up of 15 amino acids. In germline, CDR1 is LNHDA, CDR2 SQIVND (reference sequence). Trimming cost V 5 bases and J 1 base; bases outside gene matches: 7.

This clone was observed many times. J is TRBJ2-7 and V is TRBV15; D is possibly TRBD1 or TRBD2 (5 bases each). Germline lookup yields CDR1 LNHNV and CDR2 YYDKDF (reference sequence). The V and J ends lost 2 bases and 6 bases respectively, with 11 bases between them. This CDR3 spans 13 amino acids. The CDR3 spells CATSRTWGSEQYF. The CDR3 DNA reads as TGTGCCACCAGCAGAACCTGGGGGAGCGAGCAGTACTTC.

This clone was detected only a few times. The chain carries TRBV7-2 and TRBJ2-3; D unclear. V was trimmed by 6 bases and J by 6 bases, leaving 10 bases between them. The CDR3 consists of 12 residues. Germline V gene sequence: CDR1 SGHTA, CDR2 FQGNSA. DNA of the CDR3: TGTGCCAGCAGACAACCTTGGGATACGCAGTATTTT. Protein product: CASRQPWDTQYF.

This clone was observed a few times. The gene calls are TRBV7-9 and TRBJ2-5; unclear D gene. CDR1 SEHNR and CDR2 FQNEAQ come from the germline V gene (reference sequence). This CDR3 contains 12 residues. V dropped 2 bases and J dropped 1 base, with 2 bases sitting between them. The CDR3 DNA is TGTGCCAGCAGCTTACGCCAAGAGACCCAGTACTTC. It is translated as CASSLRQETQYF.

V gene TRBV29-1 combines with J gene TRBJ1-1, with D possibly being TRBD1 (5 bases). Germline CDR1 reads SQVTM; CDR2 reads ANQGSEA. CDR3 length: 14 amino acids. Trimming took off 7 bases at V and 4 bases at J, with 19 bases between the two ends. The CDR3 DNA reads as TGCAGCGCCGTATGGGGGGTGGGGATCACTGAAGCTTTCTTT. Protein product: CSAVWGVGITEAFF.